This T cell receptor (beta chain) stems from a study of CD8 T cells in Susac syndrome. TCR beta sequences were obtained from blood CD8+ and CD4+ T cells. After extraction with the RNeasy kit, about 0.45 to 1 ug of the RNA was reverse transcribed using random hexamers. Amplification of the TCR beta CDR3 was carried out by immunoSEQ multiplex PCR, which spanned a total of 54 Vbeta and 13 Jbeta segments. TCRdb reprocessed the immunoSEQ multiplex PCR reads via MiXCR and lists one record per CDR3 protein. The sample includes approximately 150,000 distinct CDR3 sequences, approximately 79% of them seen just once. V was clipped by 0 bases and J by 3 bases; unmatched bases: 6. The CDR3 loop spans 17 amino acids. The germline V gene has CDR1 MNHEY and CDR2 SVGAGI.

This TCR was recovered from a human donor with multiple sclerosis. The sequencing input was CD8+ T cells from PBMCs. This chain links TRBV6-5 with TRBJ2-2; 8 nucleotides align to TRBD2. The CDR3 reads CASSYSTAGVYTGELFF. Written as DNA, the CDR3 is TGTGCCAGCAGTTACTCGACAGCGGGGGTGTACACCGGGGAGCTGTTTTTT.